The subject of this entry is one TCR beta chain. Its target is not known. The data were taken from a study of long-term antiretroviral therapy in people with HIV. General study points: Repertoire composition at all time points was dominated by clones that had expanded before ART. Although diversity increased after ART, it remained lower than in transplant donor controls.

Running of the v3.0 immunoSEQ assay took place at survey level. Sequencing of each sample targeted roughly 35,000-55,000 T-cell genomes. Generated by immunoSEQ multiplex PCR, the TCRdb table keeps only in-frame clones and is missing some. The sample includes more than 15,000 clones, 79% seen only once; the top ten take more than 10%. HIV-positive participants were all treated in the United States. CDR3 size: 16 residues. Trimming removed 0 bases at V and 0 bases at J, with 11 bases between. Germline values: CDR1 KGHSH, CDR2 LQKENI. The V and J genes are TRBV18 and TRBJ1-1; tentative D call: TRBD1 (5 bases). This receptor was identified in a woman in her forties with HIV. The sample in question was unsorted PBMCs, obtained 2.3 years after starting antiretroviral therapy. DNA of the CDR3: TGTGCCAGCTCACCACCTTCGGGACGGATGAACACTGAAGCTTTCTTT. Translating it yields CASSPPSGRMNTEAFF. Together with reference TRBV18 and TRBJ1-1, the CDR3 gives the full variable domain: NAGVMQNPRHLVRRRGQEARLRCSPMKGHSHVYWYRQLPEEGLKFMVYLQKENIIDESGMPKERFSAEFPKEGPSILRIQQVVRGDSAAYFCASSPPSGRMNTEAFFGQGTRLTVV.